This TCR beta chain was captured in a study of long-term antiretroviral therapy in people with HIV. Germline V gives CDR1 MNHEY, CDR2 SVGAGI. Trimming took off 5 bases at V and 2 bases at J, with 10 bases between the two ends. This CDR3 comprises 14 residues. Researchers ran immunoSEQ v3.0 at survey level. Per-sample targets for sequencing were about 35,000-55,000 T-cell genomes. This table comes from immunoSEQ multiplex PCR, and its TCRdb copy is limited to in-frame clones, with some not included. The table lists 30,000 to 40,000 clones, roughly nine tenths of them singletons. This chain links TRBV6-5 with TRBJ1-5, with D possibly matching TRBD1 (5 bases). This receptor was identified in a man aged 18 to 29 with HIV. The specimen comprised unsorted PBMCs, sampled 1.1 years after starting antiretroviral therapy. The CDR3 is CASSAGDGNQPQHF. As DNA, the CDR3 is TGTGCCAGCAGTGCGGGGGACGGCAATCAGCCCCAGCATTTT.